This passage covers 26 T cell receptor beta chains from one sample sequenced in a study of cytomegalovirus exposure and HLA in healthy donors. The PCR had 60 Vbeta and 13 Jbeta primers. Sequenced by immunoSEQ multiplex PCR; TCRdb stores in-frame clones only, minus some. The sample shows approximately 190,000 clones, approximately 77% of them seen only once. The sequenced material came from PBMCs. These receptors were obtained from a man in his forties in good health and CMV-seropositive.

Only one count was recorded for this clone. The chain uses TRBV29-1 and TRBJ2-1; 12 nucleotides align to TRBD2. V gave up 6 bases and J gave up 6 bases; unmatched junction bases: 6. Germline-derived CDR1 and CDR2 are SQVTM and ANQGSEA. The CDR3 consists of 14 residues. The CDR3 spells CSVPLAGGGNEQFF. Written as DNA, the CDR3 is TGCAGCGTCCCACTAGCGGGAGGAGGCAATGAGCAGTTCTTC.

The chain is built from TRBV18 and TRBJ2-2; tentatively, D is TRBD2 (5 bases). Trimming took 3 bases from V and 3 from J, leaving 14 bases between them. This CDR3 spans 16 amino acids. Germline CDR1 and CDR2: KGHSH and LQKENI. Written as DNA, the CDR3 is TGTGCCAGCTCACCTCCCTGGCTAGCCGACACCGGGGAGCTGTTTTTT. Translating it yields CASSPPWLADTGELFF.

V gene TRBV19 combines with J gene TRBJ2-4; tentatively, D is TRBD1 (7 bases). CDR3 length: 13 amino acids. Between the trimmed V and J ends, which lost 5 bases and 6 bases, there was a span of 11 bases. Germline loops: CDR1 LNHDA, CDR2 SQIVND (reference sequence). The CDR3 DNA reads TGTGCCAGTAGTCGACAGGGAGGAAACATTCAGTACTTC. As protein: CASSRQGGNIQYF.

This clone was found a few times. Here the CDR3 DNA reads TGTGCCAGCAGCTTAAACCAGGGGGCAGGAGTCAAAAACATTCAGTACTTC. This translates into CASSLNQGAGVKNIQYF. The rearrangement links TRBV7-9 to TRBJ2-4; TRBD1 agrees at 8 bases. Looked up from germline, CDR1 is SEHNR and CDR2 is FQNEAQ (reference sequence). The CDR3 is 17 residues long. Trimming took 2 bases from V and 3 from J; bases not matched to a gene: 9.

The sample holds a few counts of this clone. The chain employs TRBV5-1 and TRBJ2-2, with D unclear. Germline V gene sequence: CDR1 SGHRS, CDR2 YFSETQ. The CDR3 is 15 amino acids. Trimming took off 1 base at V and 2 bases at J, with 9 bases between the two ends. The CDR3 nucleotides read TGCGCCAGCAGCTTGTCCCTACCCAACACCGGGGAGCTGTTTTTT. It is translated as CASSLSLPNTGELFF. Based on the CDR3 plus reference TRBV5-1 and TRBJ2-2, the full variable domain is KAGVTQTPRYLIKTRGQQVTLSCSPISGHRSVSWYQQTPGQGLQFLFEYFSETQRNKGNFPGRFSGRQFSNSRSEMNVSTLELGDSALYLCASSLSLPNTGELFFGEGSRLTVL.

The rearrangement links TRBV19 to TRBJ2-2; 11 nucleotides match TRBD2. Germline assignment: CDR1 LNHDA and CDR2 SQIVND (reference sequence). J gave up 8 bases and V 4 bases, and 9 bases lay outside the gene matches. The CDR3 totals 16 residues. The CDR3 DNA is TGTGCCAGTAGTAATCTAGCGGGGGGCCTTCTGGGGGAGCTGTTTTTT. Translating gives CASSNLAGGLLGELFF.

This chain links TRBV6-1 with TRBJ1-5, with D perhaps TRBD1 (6 bases). V was shortened by 5 bases and J by 4 bases, with 15 bases between the two germline ends. Germline lookup yields CDR1 MNHNS and CDR2 SASEGT. This CDR3 region has 15 residues. CDR3 bases: TGTGCCAGCAGTTCCCCGGGACAAAGAAATCAGCCCCAGCATTTT. Translated, it gives CASSSPGQRNQPQHF.

This clone came up a few times. V gene TRBV7-6 combines with J gene TRBJ2-7, with 8 bases matching TRBD1. CDR1 is SGHVS, CDR2 FNYEAQ, per germline. With V trimmed by 6 bases and J by 6 bases, 7 bases remained unmatched. CDR3 size: 13 residues. The CDR3 loop reads CASSIGQGGEQYF. CDR3 sequence (DNA): TGTGCCAGCAGTATCGGACAGGGCGGCGAGCAGTACTTC.

This clone has more than one count but fewer than ten. The rearrangement joins TRBV7-9 to TRBJ2-2; the match to TRBD2 covers 11 bases. There are 16 residues in the CDR3. With 5 bases clipped from V and 6 bases from J, the junction kept 8 bases outside the gene matches. Germline V gene data show CDR1 as SEHNR and CDR2 as FQNEAQ (reference sequence). The CDR3 protein is CASSLQASGRPGELFF. In nucleotides, the CDR3 is TGTGCCAGCAGCCTGCAGGCTAGCGGGAGGCCCGGGGAGCTGTTTTTT.

The gene calls are TRBV12-5 and TRBJ2-5, with 9 bases fitting TRBD2. V was clipped by 6 bases and J by 5 bases; unmatched bases: 4. Germline lookup yields CDR1 LGHNT and CDR2 FRNRAP. The CDR3 covers 13 residues. This chain's CDR3 is CASGLAGEETQYF. Here the CDR3 DNA reads TGTGCTAGTGGATTAGCGGGAGAGGAGACCCAGTACTTC.

This chain connects TRBV7-9 to TRBJ1-1, with D possibly matching TRBD1 (5 bases). The CDR3 has 14 residues. Germline lookup yields CDR1 SEHNR and CDR2 FQNEAQ (reference sequence). The V and J ends lost 2 bases and 4 bases respectively, with 11 bases between them. The CDR3 region is CASSLFSGGTEAFF. The CDR3 nucleotides are TGTGCCAGCAGCTTATTTTCCGGGGGCACTGAAGCTTTCTTT.

The chain links TRBV5-4 to TRBJ2-3, with D unresolved. Germline V gene sequence: CDR1 SGHNT, CDR2 YYREEE (reference sequence). V lost 0 bases to trimming and J lost 2 bases, with 7 bases between them. The CDR3 extends over 14 amino acids. DNA for the CDR3: TGTGCCAGCAGCTTGGGTGGCCTCACAGATACGCAGTATTTT. This sequence encodes CASSLGGLTDTQYF.

In its sample, this clone was seen a few times. The V and J genes are TRBV10-1 and TRBJ1-1; 9 positions match TRBD1. J gave up 0 bases and V 10 bases, and 6 bases lay outside the gene matches. CDR3 length: 14 amino acids. Germline-derived CDR1 and CDR2 are WNHNN and SYGVQD (reference sequence). CDR3: CATRQGGMNTEAFF. The CDR3 DNA is TGCGCCACTCGACAGGGGGGCATGAACACTGAAGCTTTCTTT.

V usage is TRBV7-6 and J usage is TRBJ2-1; 11 bases align to TRBD2. The CDR3 totals 17 residues. Germline-derived CDR1 and CDR2 are SGHVS and FNYEAQ. The V segment lost 5 bases and the J segment 3 bases; nucleotides outside the gene matches: 9. CDR3 sequence (DNA): TGTGCCAGCAGCCCCACTATGACTAGCGGGGTCTACAATGAGCAGTTCTTC. This gives the protein CASSPTMTSGVYNEQFF.

The rearrangement joins TRBV4-2 to TRBJ2-7; 11 bases fit TRBD2. The germline V gene has CDR1 LGHNA and CDR2 YNFKEQ. The CDR3 covers 17 residues. J gave up 13 bases and V 1 base, and 18 bases lay outside the gene matches. The CDR3 sequence is CASSQGRVTSGIRGQYF. The DNA for the CDR3 is TGTGCCAGCAGCCAAGGACGAGTGACTAGCGGGATCAGGGGGCAATACTTC.

This clone was seen only a few times. V and J are TRBV5-1 and TRBJ2-2; D is possibly TRBD1 (6 bases). The V and J ends lost 7 bases and 1 base respectively, with 17 bases between them. The CDR3 contains 16 residues. Per germline, CDR1 SGHRS and CDR2 YFSETQ. The CDR3 spells CASSLTEGGNTGELFF. The CDR3 bases are TGCGCCAGCTCCCTAACCGAAGGGGGGAACACCGGGGAGCTGTTTTTT.

J is TRBJ2-7 and V is TRBV18, with 9 positions matching TRBD2. The V segment lost 0 bases and the J segment 5 bases; nucleotides outside the gene matches: 5. The CDR3 length is 15 residues. The V gene's germline CDR1 is KGHSH and CDR2 LQKENI. CDR3 in DNA: TGTGCCAGCTCACCACCGCTTCTAGCGGGAAACGAGCAGTACTTC. Amino acids: CASSPPLLAGNEQYF.

V usage is TRBV5-8 and J usage is TRBJ2-7; possibly TRBD2 for D (6 bases). V was pared by 4 bases and J by 2 bases, with 19 bases between. CDR1 is SGHTS, CDR2 YDEGEE, per germline. The CDR3 spans 16 residues. CDR3 loop: CASSNPRDGSAYEQYF. The CDR3 coding sequence is TGTGCCAGCAGCAACCCCCGTGACGGGAGTGCCTACGAGCAGTACTTC.

This chain uses TRBV7-2 with TRBJ2-3; 8 bases line up with TRBD2. This CDR3 is 18 amino acids long. The germline CDR1 and CDR2 sequences are SGHTA and FQGNSA. J was trimmed by 0 bases and V by 5 bases; bases with no gene match: 13. The CDR3 spells CASSLGAGGSVSTDTQYF. Written as DNA, the CDR3 is TGTGCCAGCAGCCTAGGGGCGGGAGGTTCCGTGAGCACAGATACGCAGTATTTT.

The count of this clone is one. The chain links TRBV7-8 to TRBJ2-2; possibly TRBD2 for D (5 bases). The CDR3 runs to 13 residues. Germline V gene lookup returns CDR1 SGHVS and CDR2 FQNEAQ. V lost 1 base and J 12 bases, leaving 12 bases between the germline ends. CDR3 in amino acids: CASSLVGSGQLFF. CDR3 bases: TGTGCCAGCAGCTTAGTGGGGAGTGGGCAGCTGTTTTTT.

The gene calls are TRBV6-1 and TRBJ1-1; tentatively, D is TRBD1 (6 bases). CDR3 length: 15 amino acids. Germline V gene sequence: CDR1 MNHNS, CDR2 SASEGT. V was trimmed by 6 bases and J by 0 bases, leaving 14 bases between them. CDR3 region: CASRTEGGMNTEAFF. In DNA form, the CDR3 reads TGTGCCAGCAGAACGGAGGGGGGGATGAACACTGAAGCTTTCTTT.

This chain links TRBV7-9 with TRBJ1-2; D not certain. The V gene's germline CDR1 is SEHNR and CDR2 FQNEAQ (reference sequence). The CDR3 loop spans 14 amino acids. Trimming took off 1 base at V and 5 bases at J, with 11 bases between the two ends. CDR3 region: CASSLEAGGYGYTF. CDR3 in DNA: TGTGCCAGCAGCTTAGAAGCGGGCGGGTATGGCTACACCTTC.

V and J are TRBV7-7 and TRBJ2-2; D unclear. V was trimmed by 5 bases and J by 1 base, leaving 5 bases between them. This CDR3 region has 13 residues. Germline lookup yields CDR1 SSHAT and CDR2 FNYEAQ (reference sequence). In nucleotides, the CDR3 is TGTGCCAGCAGCGGCTTGAACACCGGGGAGCTGTTTTTT. It specifies CASSGLNTGELFF. Filled out from reference TRBV7-7 and TRBJ2-2, the complete variable domain reads GAGVSQSPRYKVTKRGQDVTLRCDPISSHATLYWYQQALGQGPEFLTYFNYEAQPDKSGLPSDRFSAERPEGSISTLTIQRTEQRDSAMYRCASSGLNTGELFFGEGSRLTVL.

This clone showed up just once. CDR3 sequence: CASSTSGTGGGEAFF. The CDR3 nucleotides read TGTGCCAGCTCAACCTCCGGGACAGGAGGCGGAGAAGCTTTCTTT. The V call is TRBV18, the J call TRBJ1-1; 8 nucleotides line up with TRBD1. The length of the CDR3 is 15 residues. Germline V gene lookup returns CDR1 KGHSH and CDR2 LQKENI. The junction had 13 bases not matched to a gene; V was cut back by 5 bases and J by 8 bases. The whole variable domain, remainder taken from reference TRBV18 and TRBJ1-1, is NAGVMQNPRHLVRRRGQEARLRCSPMKGHSHVYWYRQLPEEGLKFMVYLQKENIIDESGMPKERFSAEFPKEGPSILRIQQVVRGDSAAYFCASSTSGTGGGEAFFGQGTRLTVV.

This clone was seen only a few times. The V gene is TRBV7-6, the J gene TRBJ2-5, with TRBD1 matching 9 bases. The trim removed 5 bases at V and 5 bases at J, leaving 9 bases unmatched. Germline V CDR1 and CDR2: SGHVS, FNYEAQ. This CDR3 comprises 15 residues. CDR3 residues: CASSQTRTGVETQYF. In DNA form, the CDR3 reads TGTGCCAGCAGCCAAACGAGGACAGGGGTCGAGACCCAGTACTTC.

The chain employs TRBV6-5 and TRBJ2-7; D perhaps matches TRBD1 (6 bases). Germline V gene data show CDR1 as MNHEY and CDR2 as SVGAGI. The V gene lost 4 bases and the J gene lost 1 base, with 11 bases spanning the gap. This CDR3 contains 14 residues. The CDR3 coding sequence is TGTGCCAGCAGTTCCAGGGGTGATTCCTACGAGCAGTACTTC. This translates into CASSSRGDSYEQYF.